One sample yielded the 3 T cell receptor beta chains listed below, sequenced in a study of shared clonotypes between healthy human individuals. Here immunoSEQ multiplex PCR was the method, and the copy in TCRdb shows in-frame clones only, minus some. The sample holds under 750,000 clones, roughly two thirds seen once. The specimen was memory CD4+ T cells sorted from blood. As for subset: CD45RA-negative fraction. The receptors were gathered from a woman in her thirties in good health.

This clone was detected many times. This CDR3 is also generated by other DNA sequences in the sample. The chain links TRBV28 to TRBJ2-7, with D uncertain. Germline CDR1 MDHEN, CDR2 SYDVKM. The V gene lost 3 bases and the J gene lost 4 bases, with 10 bases spanning the gap. This CDR3 has 13 amino acids. The CDR3 is CASSLGTFYEQYF. Written as DNA, the CDR3 is TGTGCCAGCAGTTTGGGCACTTTTTACGAGCAGTACTTC.

The V and J genes are TRBV18 and TRBJ1-2; 8 bases match TRBD1. The CDR3 runs 12 residues. V was pared by 8 bases and J by 3 bases, with 2 bases of the junction left unmatched. Germline lookup yields CDR1 KGHSH and CDR2 LQKENI. Here the CDR3 DNA reads TGTGCCAGCCGGGGACAGGACTATGGCTACACCTTC. This encodes CASRGQDYGYTF.

This clone was seen repeatedly, ten times or more. The chain couples TRBV27 to TRBJ2-5; possible D gene TRBD1, 6 bases. The germline V gene has CDR1 MNHEY and CDR2 SMNVEV (reference sequence). This CDR3 has 14 residues. V was trimmed by 6 bases and J by 5 bases, leaving 16 bases between them. Here the CDR3 DNA reads TGTGCCAGCAGACCAGGGACAATAGGGGAGACCCAGTACTTC. Amino acid sequence: CASRPGTIGETQYF.